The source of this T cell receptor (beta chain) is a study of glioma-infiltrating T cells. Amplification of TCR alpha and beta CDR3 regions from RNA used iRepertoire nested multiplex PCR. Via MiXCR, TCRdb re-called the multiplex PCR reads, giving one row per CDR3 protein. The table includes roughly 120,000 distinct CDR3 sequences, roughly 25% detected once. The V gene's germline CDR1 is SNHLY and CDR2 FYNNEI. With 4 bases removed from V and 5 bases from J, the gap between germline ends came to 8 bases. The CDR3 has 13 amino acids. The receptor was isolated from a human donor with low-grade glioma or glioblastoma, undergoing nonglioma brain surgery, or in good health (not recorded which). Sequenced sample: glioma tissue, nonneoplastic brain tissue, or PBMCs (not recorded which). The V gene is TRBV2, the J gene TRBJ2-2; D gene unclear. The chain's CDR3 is CASSGAATGELFF. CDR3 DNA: TGTGCCAGCAGTGGGGCGGCGACCGGGGAGCTGTTTTTT.